This is a list of T cell receptor beta chains from one sample in a study of cytomegalovirus exposure and HLA in healthy donors. Assay: immunoSEQ multiplex PCR; the TCRdb copy retains only in-frame clones and omits some. The sample includes about 240,000 clones, approximately 86% of them seen just once. The sequencing input was PBMCs. These TCRs come from a woman in her thirties in good health and CMV-seropositive. CDR3s include the opening cysteine and the closing phenylalanine or tryptophan. Each record gives: J gene, clone size, V gene, D gene, CDR3 DNA, CDR3 protein. D genes are given only for firm matches. Rows give clone size only sometimes, using once, few, many, or a class for an expanded clone.

TRBJ1-1,.,TRBV29-1,.,TGCAGCGTAACGCATCCGGGGAGTGAAGCTTTCTTT,CSVTHPGSEAFF
TRBJ2-7,.,TRBV7-8,.,TGTGCCAGCAGCCCAACTCCAAACGCCTACGAGCAGTACTTC,CASSPTPNAYEQYF
TRBJ1-2,.,TRBV5-1,.,TGCGCCAGCAGCTTGGTAATGGGAGGGGACTACACCTTC,CASSLVMGGDYTF
TRBJ2-1,few,TRBV5-1,TRBD2,TGCGCCAGCAGCCCGGGACTAGCGGGATACAATGAGCAGTTCTTC,CASSPGLAGYNEQFF
TRBJ1-5,once,TRBV5-8,.,TGTGCCAGCAGCTTCCGGGGACAAAGCAATCAGCCCCAGCATTTT,CASSFRGQSNQPQHF
TRBJ2-1,once,TRBV5-1,TRBD1,TGCGCCAGCAGCTTAGGGGGCGGTTTGGACAATGAGCAGTTCTTC,CASSLGGGLDNEQFF
TRBJ2-7,.,TRBV28,TRBD1,TGTGCCAGCAGTCCGGGACAGGGCCACGAGCAGTACTTC,CASSPGQGHEQYF
TRBJ1-2,.,TRBV5-6,.,TGTGCCAGCAGCCTTAACAGGAGAAACTATGGCTACACCTTC,CASSLNRRNYGYTF
TRBJ2-7,few,TRBV30,TRBD2,TGTGCCTGGAGTTCAGGTAGCGGGAGTGAAGAGCAGTACTTC,CAWSSGSGSEEQYF
TRBJ2-2,.,TRBV11-2,.,TGTGCCAGCAGCGAGAGGGGGACCGGGGAGCTGTTTTTT,CASSERGTGELFF
TRBJ2-7,.,TRBV5-1,TRBD2,TGCGCCAGCAGCTTGGGAGTCTTGGGGCTAGCGGGGGCCTACGAGCAGTACTTC,CASSLGVLGLAGAYEQYF
TRBJ2-2,.,TRBV4-1,.,TGCGCCAGCAGCCAAGATCGTCCCGATACGTGGAGCGGGGAGCTGTTTTTT,CASSQDRPDTWSGELFF
TRBJ2-1,.,TRBV7-6,.,TGTGCCAGCAGCTTACTACTAGCTTTGAATGAGCAGTTCTTC,CASSLLLALNEQFF
TRBJ1-1,once,TRBV30,.,TGTGCCCGGTGGGACACTATGAACACTGAAGCTTTCTTT,CARWDTMNTEAFF
TRBJ1-2,once,TRBV5-1,.,TGCGCCAGCAGCTGGAATCCTGGGCAGGCGACAAATGGCTACACCTTC,CASSWNPGQATNGYTF
TRBJ2-2,.,TRBV19,.,TGTGCCAGTAGTATGGGATGGAGGGTGACCGGGGAGCTGTTTTTT,CASSMGWRVTGELFF
TRBJ2-1,.,TRBV5-1,.,TGCGCCAGCAGCTTGCAGACTGTCTCCTACAATGAGCAGTTCTTC,CASSLQTVSYNEQFF
TRBJ1-2,.,TRBV5-1,TRBD1,TGCGCCAGCAGCTTGGACAGGGGGCAGGGTGGCTACACCTTC,CASSLDRGQGGYTF
TRBJ1-2,once,TRBV5-1,.,TGCGCCAGCAGCTTAGAGCCCGAACCTAACTATGGCTACACCTTC,CASSLEPEPNYGYTF
TRBJ1-5,.,TRBV6-5,.,TGTGCCAGCAGTTACGCAGGGGGCAATCAGCCCCAGCATTTT,CASSYAGGNQPQHF
TRBJ1-1,.,TRBV30,TRBD1,TGTGCCTGGAGTGTACCTTTTGAGGGGGCATACACTGAAGCTTTCTTT,CAWSVPFEGAYTEAFF
TRBJ2-7,.,TRBV29-1,TRBD1,TGCAGCGCCCTAGGGGACAGCCTCGTCATTGGGCAGTACTTC,CSALGDSLVIGQYF
TRBJ1-3,.,TRBV19,TRBD1,TGTGCCAGTAGTACCCCCGGGACAGGGGGTGGAAACACCATATATTTT,CASSTPGTGGGNTIYF
TRBJ1-5,.,TRBV27,.,TGTGCCAGCAGGCCCCTCGCAGGGCAGGGAGGCTATAGCAATCAGCCCCAGCATTTT,CASRPLAGQGGYSNQPQHF
TRBJ2-7,.,TRBV27,.,TGTGCCAGCAGTTTCAGGGGTTCCTACGAGCAGTACTTC,CASSFRGSYEQYF